Presented here are 18 T cell receptor beta chains from one specimen sequenced in a study of regulatory T cells in long-lasting Graves disease. Investigators prepared the TCR beta libraries by applying iRepertoire HTBI primers and Arm-PCR of CDR3 regions. Via MiXCR, TCRdb re-called the multiplex PCR reads, giving one row per CDR3 protein. The table has some 460,000 distinct CDR3 sequences, roughly 15% seen once. Time point of the sample: newly diagnosed GD, antithyroid drugs for less than 3 months. The authors made the TCR library using RNA they extracted from PBMCs. The same data also contributed to another study, on T cells in Graves' hyperthyroidism and ophthalmopathy.

The sequenced sample was peripheral blood mononuclear cells (PBMCs), obtained at new diagnosis, from a patient treated with antithyroid drugs. The receptors come from a man between 40 and 49 years old with Graves disease.

This clonotype came up a few times. The chain has TRBV27 and TRBJ2-2, with D perhaps matching TRBD2 (7 bases). This CDR3 is 18 amino acids long. V dropped 5 bases and J dropped 3 bases, with 22 bases sitting between them. From germline, CDR1 is MNHEY and CDR2 SMNVEV (reference sequence). As DNA, the CDR3 is TGTGCCAGCAGTCCCAACCCGCGCGGGGGCGCGTACACCGGGGAGCTGTTTTTT. Translation gives CASSPNPRGGAYTGELFF.

This clonotype was counted many times. This chain uses TRBV3-1 with TRBJ2-7; no definite D call. V shed 0 bases and J shed 6 bases, with 6 bases lying between them. Looked up from germline, CDR1 is LGHDT and CDR2 is YNNKEL (reference sequence). This CDR3 has 12 amino acids. The CDR3 here is CASSQEGFEQYF. The CDR3 DNA reads as TGTGCCAGCAGCCAAGAAGGCTTCGAGCAGTACTTC.

This clonotype has just a few counts. The chain employs TRBV13 and TRBJ1-2; a weak D match, TRBD1 (5 bases). V was pared by 5 bases and J by 8 bases, with 18 bases between. The length of the CDR3 is 14 residues. Germline loops: CDR1 PRHDT, CDR2 FYEKMQ (reference sequence). This CDR3 is CASSPLLGAKGYTF. The CDR3 DNA sequence: TGTGCCAGCAGCCCCTTACTTGGGGCCAAGGGCTACACCTTC.

This clonotype was counted at least ten times. The V gene is TRBV11-2, the J gene TRBJ2-3, with 9 bases identical to TRBD1. V dropped 5 bases and J dropped 8; count of bases not matched to a gene: 11. The CDR3 covers 15 residues. Germline CDR1 reads SGHAT; CDR2 reads FQNNGV. DNA of the CDR3: TGTGCCAGCAGCCCGGACAGGGGAATTGTTCTTACGCAGTATTTT. Amino acids: CASSPDRGIVLTQYF.

This clonotype was detected ten times or more. The rearrangement uses TRBV2 and TRBJ2-7; no clear D. The CDR3 is 15 amino acids. CDR1 is SNHLY and CDR2 is FYNNEI in the germline V gene. Trimming took off 7 bases at V and 1 base at J, with 17 bases between the two ends. The CDR3 DNA reads TGTGCCAGCACCTTGCTCGTCTCTAGATCCTACGAGCAGTACTTC. Its protein is CASTLLVSRSYEQYF. The full variable domain, in which reference TRBV2 and TRBJ2-7 provide the parts outside the CDR3, is EPEVTQTPSHQVTQMGQEVILRCVPISNHLYFYWYRQILGQKVEFLVSFYNNEISEKSEIFDDQFSVERPDGSNFTLKIRSTKLEDSAMYFCASTLLVSRSYEQYFGPGTRLTVT.

Comment on this clonotype: Since a much larger clone is just one base distant, this may be a read error. The rearrangement uses TRBV28 and TRBJ2-2; D might be TRBD1 or TRBD2, each matching 5 bases. V gave up 2 bases and J gave up 4 bases, with 11 bases separating them. CDR3 length: 15 amino acids. In germline, CDR1 is MDHEN, CDR2 SYDVKM. CDR3 bases: TGTGCCAGCAGTTTACCCGGGGCTCTCACCGGGGAGCTGTTTTTT. Translated: CASSLPGALTGELFF.

This clonotype was seen a handful of times. This chain joins TRBV20-1 and TRBJ2-7; possible D gene TRBD2, 5 bases. This CDR3 has 16 amino acids. Germline CDR1 DFQATT, CDR2 SNEGSKA (reference sequence). Trimming cost V 1 base and J 7 bases, with 23 bases left between them. The CDR3 DNA reads TGCAGTGCTAGAGCTTCGGGAATGGCACTGGGGATTGAGCAGTACTTC. It encodes CSARASGMALGIEQYF.

In this sample, this clonotype turned up many times. The rearrangement uses TRBV19 and TRBJ1-2, with D unclear. Germline CDR1 LNHDA, CDR2 SQIVND (reference sequence). Trimming shortened V by 3 bases and J by 8 bases, and 13 bases separated the two germline ends. This CDR3 is 13 amino acids long. CDR3 sequence: CASSMDPVWGYTF. CDR3 bases: TGTGCCAGTAGTATGGACCCAGTGTGGGGCTACACCTTC.

The rearrangement uses TRBV5-1 and TRBJ2-7; maybe TRBD1 (6 bases). The germline V gene encodes CDR1 SGHRS and CDR2 YFSETQ. V was trimmed by 2 bases and J by 2 bases, leaving 14 bases between them. This CDR3 is built from 15 residues. The CDR3 DNA is TGCGCCAGCAGCTTTGAGGCAGGGGCCACCTACGAGCAGTACTTC. It codes for CASSFEAGATYEQYF.

This chain uses TRBV30 with TRBJ1-2; D possibly corresponds to TRBD1 (6 bases). CDR1 and CDR2 (germline): GTSNPN, SVGIG (reference sequence). V was pared by 4 bases and J by 5 bases, with 11 bases between. The CDR3 consists of 12 residues. In DNA form, the CDR3 reads TGTGCCTGGACACAGGGCTGGTATGGCTACACCTTC. This gives the protein CAWTQGWYGYTF.

In its sample, this clonotype was seen a few times. The chain employs TRBV10-3 and TRBJ1-5, with D possibly being TRBD1 (6 bases). The length of the CDR3 is 14 residues. The germline CDR1 and CDR2 sequences are ENHRY and SYGVKD. Trimming took 8 bases from V and 2 from J, leaving 13 bases between them. CDR3 loop: CAISRGGGNQPQHF. The CDR3 DNA sequence: TGTGCCATCTCTAGGGGGGGCGGCAATCAGCCCCAGCATTTT.

With respect to this clonotype: The CDR3 carries no conserved terminal phenylalanine or tryptophan, so it likely arises from a read error. The DNA of the CDR3 is TGTGCCAGCTCACCACGCGGGACAGGGCGCTCTGGAAACACCATATATCTT. Amino acids: CASSPRGTGRSGNTIYL. The chain employs TRBV18 and TRBJ1-3, with TRBD1 matching 9 bases. The V and J ends lost 1 base and 0 bases, in that order; junction bases with no gene match: 4. The CDR3 extends over 17 amino acids. Germline V gene sequence: CDR1 KGHSH, CDR2 LQKENI.

This clonotype appeared a few times. J is TRBJ1-5 and V is TRBV15; maybe TRBD1 (5 bases). CDR1 LNHNV and CDR2 YYDKDF come from the germline V gene (reference sequence). CDR3 size: 15 residues. The V gene lost 1 base and the J gene lost 0 bases, with 7 bases spanning the gap. Here the CDR3 reads CATSRGQNSNQPQHF. CDR3 bases: TGTGCCACCAGCAGAGGACAGAATAGCAATCAGCCCCAGCATTTT. Full variable domain (remainder filled in from reference TRBV15 and TRBJ1-5): DAMVIQNPRYQVTQFGKPVTLSCSQTLNHNVMYWYQQKSSQAPKLLFHYYDKDFNNEADTPDNFQSRRPNTSFCFLDIRSPGLGDTAMYLCATSRGQNSNQPQHFGDGTRLSIL.

This clonotype was counted at least ten times. This chain links TRBV6-1 with TRBJ2-7, with 7 bases that match TRBD1. The CDR3 is 13 amino acids. Germline assignment: CDR1 MNHNS and CDR2 SASEGT. V shed 4 bases, J shed 1 base, and the junction held 1 base outside the gene matches. The CDR3 spells CASSGQGSYEQYF. The CDR3 DNA follows: TGTGCCAGCAGTGGACAGGGTTCCTACGAGCAGTACTTC.

This clonotype was detected ten times or more. The chain couples TRBV28 to TRBJ1-1; 7 bases map to TRBD1. The J segment lost 0 bases and the V segment lost 3 bases, leaving 4 bases of the junction unmatched. The CDR3 spans 15 residues. Germline V CDR1 and CDR2: MDHEN, SYDVKM. The CDR3, as DNA: TGTGCCAGCAGTTTCCGACAGGGAATGAACACTGAAGCTTTCTTT. Protein: CASSFRQGMNTEAFF.

This clonotype was detected many times. The chain carries TRBV20-1 and TRBJ2-7; D is perhaps TRBD2 (6 bases). CDR1 DFQATT and CDR2 SNEGSKA come from the germline V gene (reference sequence). The CDR3 totals 15 residues. The ends were cut back, 0 bases at V and 2 bases at J, with 14 bases in the middle. The CDR3 sequence is CSARDRGDSTYEQYF. The CDR3 DNA is TGCAGTGCTAGAGATCGCGGGGACTCAACCTACGAGCAGTACTTC.

This clonotype was seen ten or more times. The genes are TRBV6-5 and TRBJ2-5, with D uncertain. Trimming took 2 bases from V and 5 from J, leaving 21 bases between them. This CDR3 has 17 residues. The germline gives CDR1 MNHEY, CDR2 SVGAGI. The CDR3 DNA is TGTGCCAGCAGTTACCGGACGACTGGGGTCCAGAAGGAGACCCAGTACTTC. It translates to CASSYRTTGVQKETQYF.

This clonotype was counted only a few times. V usage is TRBV5-6 and J usage is TRBJ1-5; 11 nucleotides line up with TRBD1. This CDR3 is built from 15 residues. The germline CDR1 and CDR2 sequences are SGHDT and YYEEEE. Unmatched junction bases numbered 4, after V lost 4 bases and J lost 4 bases. CDR3 sequence: CASSDRDRGNQPQHF. The CDR3 nucleotides are TGTGCCAGCAGCGACCGGGACAGGGGGAATCAGCCCCAGCATTTT.